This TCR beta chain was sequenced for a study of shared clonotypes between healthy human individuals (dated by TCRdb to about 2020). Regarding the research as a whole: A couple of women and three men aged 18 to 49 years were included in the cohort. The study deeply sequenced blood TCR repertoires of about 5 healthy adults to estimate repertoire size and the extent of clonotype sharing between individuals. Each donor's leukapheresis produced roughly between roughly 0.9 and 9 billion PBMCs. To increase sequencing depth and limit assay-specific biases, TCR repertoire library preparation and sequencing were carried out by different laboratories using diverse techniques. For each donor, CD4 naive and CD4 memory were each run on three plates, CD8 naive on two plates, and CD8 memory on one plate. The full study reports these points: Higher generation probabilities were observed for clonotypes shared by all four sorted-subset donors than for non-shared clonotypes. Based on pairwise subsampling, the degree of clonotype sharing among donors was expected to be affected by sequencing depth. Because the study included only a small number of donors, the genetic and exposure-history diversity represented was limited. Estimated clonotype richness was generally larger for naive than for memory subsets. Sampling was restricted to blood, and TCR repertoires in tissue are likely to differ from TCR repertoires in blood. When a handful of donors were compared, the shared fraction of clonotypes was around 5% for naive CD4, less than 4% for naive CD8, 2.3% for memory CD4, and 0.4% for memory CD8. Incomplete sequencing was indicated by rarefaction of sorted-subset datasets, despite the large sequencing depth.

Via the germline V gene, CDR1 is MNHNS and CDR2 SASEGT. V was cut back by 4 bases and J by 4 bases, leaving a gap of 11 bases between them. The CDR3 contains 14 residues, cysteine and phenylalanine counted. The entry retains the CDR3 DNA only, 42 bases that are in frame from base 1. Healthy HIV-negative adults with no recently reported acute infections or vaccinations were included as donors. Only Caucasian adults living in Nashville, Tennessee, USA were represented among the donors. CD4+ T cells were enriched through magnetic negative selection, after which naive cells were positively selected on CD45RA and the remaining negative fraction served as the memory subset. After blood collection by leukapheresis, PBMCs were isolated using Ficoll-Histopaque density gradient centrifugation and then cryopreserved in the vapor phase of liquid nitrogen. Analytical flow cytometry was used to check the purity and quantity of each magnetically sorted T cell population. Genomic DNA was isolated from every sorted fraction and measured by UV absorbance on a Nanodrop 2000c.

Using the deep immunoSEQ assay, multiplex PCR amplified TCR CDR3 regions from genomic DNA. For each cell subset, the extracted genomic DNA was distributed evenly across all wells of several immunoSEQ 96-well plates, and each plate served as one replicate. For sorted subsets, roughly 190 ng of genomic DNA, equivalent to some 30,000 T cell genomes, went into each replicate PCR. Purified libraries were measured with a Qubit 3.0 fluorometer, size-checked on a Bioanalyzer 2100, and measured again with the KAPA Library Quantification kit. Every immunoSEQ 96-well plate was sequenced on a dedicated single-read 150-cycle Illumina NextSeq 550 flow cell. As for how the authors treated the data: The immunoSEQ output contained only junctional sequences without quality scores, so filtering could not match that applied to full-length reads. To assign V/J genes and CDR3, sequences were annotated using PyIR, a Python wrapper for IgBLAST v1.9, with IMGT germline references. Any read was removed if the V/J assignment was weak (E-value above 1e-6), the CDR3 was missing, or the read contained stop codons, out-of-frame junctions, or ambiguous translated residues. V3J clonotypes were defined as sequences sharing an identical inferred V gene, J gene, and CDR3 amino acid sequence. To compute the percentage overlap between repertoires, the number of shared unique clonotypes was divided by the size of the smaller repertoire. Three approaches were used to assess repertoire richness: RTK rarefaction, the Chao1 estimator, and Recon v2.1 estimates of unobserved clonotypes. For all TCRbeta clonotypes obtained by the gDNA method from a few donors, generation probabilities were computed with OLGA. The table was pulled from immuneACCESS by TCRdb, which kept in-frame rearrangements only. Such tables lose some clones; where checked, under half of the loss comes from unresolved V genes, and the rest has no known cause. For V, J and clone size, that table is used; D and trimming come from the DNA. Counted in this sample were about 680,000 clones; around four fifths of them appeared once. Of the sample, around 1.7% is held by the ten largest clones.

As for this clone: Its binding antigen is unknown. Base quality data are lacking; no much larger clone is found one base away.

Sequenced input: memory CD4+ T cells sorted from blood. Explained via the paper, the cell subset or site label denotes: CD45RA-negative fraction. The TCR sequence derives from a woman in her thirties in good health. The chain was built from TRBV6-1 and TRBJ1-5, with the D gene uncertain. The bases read TGTGCCAGCAGTGCCGTACTCAGTAATCAGCCCCAGCATTTT. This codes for CASSAVLSNQPQHF.